This TCR beta chain was sequenced for a study of cytomegalovirus exposure and HLA in healthy donors. General observations from the study: Listed as cytomegalovirus-associated were about 160 TCR beta chains. In a later analysis, parvovirus B19, influenza, CMV and Epstein-Barr virus appeared linked to several top co-occurrence clusters.

The CDR3 is made up of 15 amino acids. After removal of 0 bases from V and 4 bases from J, the junction contained 5 bases not matched to a gene. Germline loops: CDR1 MGHRA, CDR2 YSYEKL. About this clone itself: What it binds is unknown.

Primers for the PCR totalled 60 Vbeta and 13 Jbeta. Profiled with immunoSEQ multiplex PCR; TCRdb holds only in-frame clones, not every one. Found here are roughly 140,000 clones, over 60% of them singletons; the top ten hold 2.1%. Specimen: PBMCs. This sequence was found in a man aged 40-50 years in good health and CMV-seronegative. The V and J genes are TRBV4-1 and TRBJ1-2; 7 positions match TRBD1. The CDR3 sequence: CASSQEQGDGYGYTF. Here the CDR3 DNA reads TGCGCCAGCAGCCAAGAGCAGGGGGATGGCTATGGCTACACCTTC.